This T cell receptor beta chain was found in a study of graft-versus-host responses after intestinal transplantation. About the research overall: Each recipient received a multivisceral, liver-intestinal, or isolated intestinal graft. All recipients got anti-thymocyte globulin induction, then tacrolimus and steroids for roughly three years. Findings and limits, study-wide: An association linked early post-transplant HvG declines with peak circulating GvH clone levels. Allografts of patients with graft-donor T cell macrochimerism showed high graft-versus-host to host-versus-graft clone ratios.

In the case of this clone: Its matching antigen is unknown.

The CDR3 is 13 residues long. V lost 0 bases and J lost 3, with 3 bases in between. Germline V gene data show CDR1 as SEHNR and CDR2 as FQNEAQ (reference sequence). Data came from immunoSEQ multiplex PCR; TCRdb stores just in-frame clones and leaves some out. The table lists around 20,000 clones, about 93% of them singletons, with more than 1.5% in the top ten. The chain couples TRBV7-9 to TRBJ1-5; D gene uncertain. This receptor was obtained from a human patient who received an intestinal transplant, so some T cells may come from the graft donor. The sequencing used PBMCs, collected 350 to 400 days after transplant. The CDR3 region has the DNA TGTGCCAGCAGCTTAGCGATCAATCAGCCCCAGCATTTT. It yields the protein CASSLAINQPQHF. Full variable domain (rest looked up from reference TRBV7-9 and TRBJ1-5): DTGVSQNPRHKITKRGQNVTFRCDPISEHNRLYWYRQTLGQGPEFLTYFQNEAQLEKSRLLSDRFSAERPKGSFSTLEIQRTEQGDSAMYLCASSLAINQPQHFGDGTRLSIL.